Listed below are T cell receptor beta chains from one sample, sequenced in a study of shared clonotypes between healthy human individuals. Here immunoSEQ multiplex PCR was the method, and the copy in TCRdb shows in-frame clones only, minus some. The sample holds 1,100,000 or so clones, approximately 80% seen once. Specimen: memory CD4+ T cells from PBMCs. The receptors originated from a man younger than 35 in good health. Some clones in this sample may be carry-over from other donors' samples. Each CDR3 is given with its conserved first and last residue. A D gene is named only where the DNA matches it firmly. A clone size is listed for some rows: how often the clone was seen (once, few, many), or a class if it is expanded.

size,D,V,J,DNA,CDR3
NA,TRBD1,TRBV5-1,TRBJ2-3,TGCGCCAGCAGCCCTACGACAGGGTACGAGCATACGCAGTATTTT,CASSPTTGYEHTQYF
NA,TRBD2,TRBV30,TRBJ2-5,TGTGCCTGGGGGACGGGAGGGGAGACCCAGTACTTC,CAWGTGGETQYF
NA,TRBD2,TRBV18,TRBJ2-7,TGTGCCAGCTCACCCGCGGGAGTCGAGCAGTACTTC,CASSPAGVEQYF
NA,NA,TRBV11-2,TRBJ2-1,TGTGCCAGCGGAGACCCGAGGGACAATGAGCAGTTCTTC,CASGDPRDNEQFF
NA,TRBD1,TRBV27,TRBJ2-7,TGTGCCAGCAGTTTGTGGGGACAGGGACCCTACGAGCAGTACTTC,CASSLWGQGPYEQYF
NA,NA,TRBV6-1,TRBJ2-5,TGTGCCAGCAGTGCGGGACCTAAACAAGAGACCCAGTACTTC,CASSAGPKQETQYF
once,NA,TRBV27,TRBJ2-7,TGTGCCAGCATCCCGCGACACCTCTCCTACGAGCAGTACTTC,CASIPRHLSYEQYF
many,NA,TRBV27,TRBJ1-2,TGTGCCAGCAGCCCTCCCGGCACGGGGGCGCTTAGTGGCTACACCTTC,CASSPPGTGALSGYTF
once,TRBD1,TRBV6-6,TRBJ1-1,TGTGCCAGCAGTTACTCCCGGGACAGTCCTAAAGCTTTCTTT,CASSYSRDSPKAFF
NA,NA,TRBV5-8,TRBJ2-7,TGTGCCAGCAGCTTGGTCTCGGAGACCTACGAGCAGTACTTC,CASSLVSETYEQYF
NA,NA,TRBV30,TRBJ2-3,TGTGCCTGGATTCCGGCGGGAAGTAGGGATACGCAGTATTTT,CAWIPAGSRDTQYF
few,TRBD2,TRBV7-2,TRBJ2-3,TGTGCCAGCAGCCCGGGACTAGCGGTAGATACGCAGTATTTT,CASSPGLAVDTQYF
NA,NA,TRBV18,TRBJ2-2,TGTGCCAGCTCACCGCGGACAGACACCGGGGAGCTGTTTTTT,CASSPRTDTGELFF
many,NA,TRBV6-1,TRBJ1-5,TGTGCCAGCAGTTCAATTGGAGGGTTGGTACAGCCCCAGCATTTT,CASSSIGGLVQPQHF
NA,NA,TRBV5-3,TRBJ1-5,TGTGCCAGAAACCCAGACCAAGGATATCAGCCCCAGCATTTT,CARNPDQGYQPQHF
NA,NA,TRBV18,TRBJ1-2,TGTGCCAGCTCACCGTCTTATCCTAGGACTAACTATGGCTACACCTTC,CASSPSYPRTNYGYTF
NA,NA,TRBV7-2,TRBJ2-2,TGTGCCAGCAGCTTTTTATTTGTCCCCGGGGAGCTGTTTTTT,CASSFLFVPGELFF
NA,NA,TRBV6-5,TRBJ1-4,TGTGCCAGCAGTCTGAGACGTGGGTATGAAAAACTGTTTTTT,CASSLRRGYEKLFF
NA,TRBD1,TRBV7-6,TRBJ1-2,TGTGCCAGCAGCCCGAGACGACAGGGTGCGAGCGGCTACACCTTC,CASSPRRQGASGYTF
NA,TRBD1,TRBV19,TRBJ2-1,TGTGCCAGTAGTACGGGACAGGGGCTAGCCGGAGAGCAGTTCTTC,CASSTGQGLAGEQFF
few,TRBD1,TRBV19,TRBJ2-1,TGTGCCAGTAGCCCGGGACAGGGGGGCACCTACAATGAGCAGTTCTTC,CASSPGQGGTYNEQFF
NA,TRBD1,TRBV2,TRBJ2-7,TGTGCCAGCAGGACAGGGGGAAGGTACGAGCAGTACTTC,CASRTGGRYEQYF
NA,TRBD2,TRBV2,TRBJ2-7,TGTGCCAGCAGCCGGGAGGAATCCTACGAGCAGTACTTC,CASSREESYEQYF
NA,NA,TRBV29-1,TRBJ2-1,TGCAGCGTTGGTTCTCGTTGGGCGCAGGCTAGTGAGCAGTTCTTC,CSVGSRWAQASEQFF